This T cell receptor (beta chain) was captured by sequencing in a study of blood T cell repertoires in COVID-19 (dated by TCRdb to the early 2020s). For the study in its entirety: Collaborator samples came from the United States, Italy and Spain and covered acute and convalescent phases of COVID-19. The prospective study material was composed of cDNA or gDNA derived from T cells, B-cell-depleted T cells, or PBMCs. Deeply sampled blood TCRbeta repertoires from subjects exposed to, actively infected with, or recovered from COVID-19 were included in the dataset. The repertoires were made available in a free public database intended to serve as a resource for research on the immune response to SARS-CoV-2. Samples came from the ongoing ImmuneRACE study (first 160 participants) plus 1,254 subjects from 6 global collaborators. The sample metadata nearly always contained a de-identified subject ID, COVID-19 status, age in years and sex. Where HLA class I and class II types were available, the types were taken from metadata supplied by the sample provider, not from assay-based typing.

Notes on this clone: What antigen it recognizes has not been identified. Base quality data are lacking; no much larger clone is found one base away.

V loses 6 bases, J loses 4 bases, and the germline ends lie 4 bases apart. As encoded in the germline V gene, CDR1 is SNHLY while CDR2 is FYNNEI. Reading from cysteine to phenylalanine, the CDR3 counts 12 amino acids. Just CDR3 DNA is preserved here, 36 bases in frame from base 1. Results and caveats for the whole study, not just this receptor: The amount of clinical and demographic metadata varied by source and participant and was provided uncurated.

The immunoSEQ Assay, a bias-controlled multiplex PCR, was used to amplify TCRbeta CDR3 regions from genomic DNA. Turning to the authors' computational methods: Within the assay, amplification of reference gene primers was used to estimate how many nucleated cells each sample contained. To quantify the absolute abundance of each unique TCRbeta CDR3 rearrangement, sequence reads were collapsed and filtered. For each sample, productive Simpson clonality was calculated as the square root of Simpson's diversity index over productive rearrangements. In its TCRdb copy, this immuneACCESS table keeps in-frame sequences only and misses some clones. Where compared with another copy, unresolved V genes explain less than half of these, and the others have no known cause. V, J and clone size derive from that table, while D and trimming were established from the DNA sequence. This sample has about 270,000 clones in its table, and 85% to 90% of those were observed once. The ten largest account for over 2% of the sample.

In the prospective study, participants were about 18 to 95 years old, resided in about two dozen geographic areas of the United States, and were enrolled through a virtual design. In the prospective study, participants were assigned to cohorts based on the clinical history participants reported in a screening survey and a study questionnaire. Recovered participants in ImmuneRACE Cohort 3 were defined as having two consecutive negative NP/OP PCR tests, clearance from a healthcare professional, or resolution of symptoms. In the prospective study, mobile phlebotomists collected whole blood, serum and a nasopharyngeal or oropharyngeal swab from each participant. Participants in the prospective study had the option to provide additional blood draws and questionnaires over a roughly two-month period. Before DNA extraction, blood samples from the prospective study were shipped at room temperature or frozen.

The clonotype originates from a woman aged 18-29 years who had recovered from COVID-19. This sequence uses TRBV2 and TRBJ2-6; the D gene is unclear. Sequenced input: PBMCs or T cells enriched from blood (not recorded which). The CDR3 has the sequence CASRLGANVLTF. At the DNA level, the sequence is TGTGCCAGCAGGTTAGGGGCCAACGTCCTGACTTTC.